One T cell receptor beta chain is described in this entry. Other DNA sequences within the sample encode an identical CDR3. This record belongs to a study of cytomegalovirus exposure and HLA in healthy donors. Per germline, CDR1 MNHEY and CDR2 SMNVEV (reference sequence). V lost 6 bases and J lost 1, with 9 bases in between. The CDR3 is 13 residues long. The primer mix had 60 Vbeta and 13 Jbeta primers. Data came from immunoSEQ multiplex PCR; TCRdb stores just in-frame clones and leaves some out. The profile shows more than 90,000 clones, over 60% of them singletons. The chain recombines TRBV27 with TRBJ1-2, with a weak D call TRBD1 (6 bases). Sample: PBMCs. The clonotype comes from a woman between 18 and 29 years old in good health and CMV-seropositive. The CDR3 DNA is TGTGCCAGCAGCCCACAGGGTAACTATGGCTACACCTTC. It specifies CASSPQGNYGYTF.